One and the same sample provided the 27 T cell receptor beta chains below, sequenced in a study of blood T cells in healthy people across ages (dated by TCRdb to the mid-2010s). The library was produced with 5' RACE. Instrument used: Illumina HiSeq 2500. A second PCR of roughly 7 to 11 cycles was run with a J-beta primer mix and a sample-barcoded 5' primer. TCRdb ran its own pipeline on the public reads, namely fastp trimming at Q25 and MiXCR clone calling, and kept in-frame beta chains. Each entry is one CDR3 protein sequence, shown with its most common DNA and genes. In all, the sample holds 700,000 to 850,000 distinct CDR3 sequences, and under 40% of those were seen once. Of the sample, 10% to 15% falls within the top ten clones. Sample: blood. The receptor set was obtained from a man between 18 and 29 years old in good health.

This clonotype has a handful of counts. The rearrangement uses TRBV6-2 or TRBV6-3 and TRBJ2-1; 9 bases are shared with TRBD2. In germline, CDR1 is MNHEY, CDR2 SVGEGT. V lost 7 bases and J lost 7; bases outside the gene matches: 5. CDR3 length: 13 residues. As DNA, the CDR3 is TGTGCCAGCACCGCGGGAGGGGGAAATGAGCAGTTCTTC. Translated, it gives CASTAGGGNEQFF.

V and J are TRBV3-1 and TRBJ2-3, with no clear D. The CDR3 length is 13 residues. The germline V gene has CDR1 LGHDT and CDR2 YNNKEL (reference sequence). Trimming stripped 3 bases from V and 2 bases from J, with 6 bases between. The CDR3 coding sequence is TGTGCCAGCAGCCATTCCGCCACAGATACGCAGTATTTT. Translating gives CASSHSATDTQYF.

This clonotype appeared many times. The chain is built from TRBV4-2 and TRBJ2-1, with 8 bases fitting TRBD2. This CDR3 comprises 16 residues. V shed 3 bases and J 2 bases; nucleotides not matched to a gene: 6. Germline values: CDR1 LGHNA, CDR2 YNFKEQ. CDR3 in DNA: TGTGCCAGCAGCCAGAGACTAGCGCCTCCCTACAATGAGCAGTTCTTC. Translating gives CASSQRLAPPYNEQFF.

Only a few counts were recorded for this clonotype. V usage is TRBV6-5 and J usage is TRBJ1-6; 7 bases line up with TRBD1. CDR3 length equals 14 residues. V shed 10 bases and J 7 bases; nucleotides not matched to a gene: 10. Germline-derived CDR1 and CDR2 are MNHEY and SVGAGI. The CDR3 DNA follows: TGTGCCATCCGAGGGGGCGTTAAAAATTCACCCCTCCACTTT. This gives the protein CAIRGGVKNSPLHF.

J is TRBJ2-5 and V is TRBV7-9; D remains ambiguous. Near its end, the DNA agrees better with TRBJ2-7, so the J call may be wrong. CDR1 is SEHNR, CDR2 FQNEAQ, per germline (reference sequence). The CDR3 extends over 14 amino acids. CDR3 bases: TGTGCCAGCAACCTCGGAACGACTCCCTACGAGCAGTACTTC. Translated: CASNLGTTPYEQYF.

The chain is built from TRBV19 and TRBJ1-4, with D possibly matching TRBD1 (6 bases). Per the germline V gene, CDR1 is LNHDA and CDR2 is SQIVND (reference sequence). The ends were cut back, 10 bases at V and 0 bases at J, with 15 bases in the middle. The CDR3 runs to 15 residues. This CDR3 reads CATQGGATTNEKLFF. CDR3 in DNA: TGTGCCACCCAAGGGGGGGCTACAACTAATGAAAAACTGTTTTTT. Based on the CDR3 plus reference TRBV19 and TRBJ1-4, the full variable domain is DGGITQSPKYLFRKEGQNVTLSCEQNLNHDAMYWYRQDPGQGLRLIYYSQIVNDFQKGDIAEGYSVSREKKESFPLTVTSAQKNPTAFYLCATQGGATTNEKLFFGSGTQLSVL.

On this clonotype: Since a much larger clone is just one base distant, this may be a read error. The rearrangement uses TRBV7-2 and TRBJ2-5; D not resolved. V was clipped by 6 bases and J by 11 bases, with 19 bases between them. Germline loops: CDR1 SGHTA, CDR2 FQGNSA. This CDR3 spans 13 amino acids. The CDR3 DNA is TGTGCCAGCAGTCTGGACCCCGGCGATGAGCAGTACTTC. This translates into CASSLDPGDEQYF.

The V call is TRBV20-1, the J call TRBJ2-3; D is undetermined. The CDR3 sequence is 14 residues long. Germline-derived CDR1 and CDR2 are DFQATT and SNEGSKA (reference sequence). Trimming cost V 1 base and J 0 bases, with 8 bases left between them. The CDR3 loop reads CSARVPASTDTQYF. CDR3 bases: TGCAGTGCTAGAGTCCCAGCCAGCACAGATACGCAGTATTTT.

The chain uses TRBV20-1 and TRBJ1-1; possibly TRBD1 for D (5 bases). The CDR3 runs to 15 residues. CDR1 is DFQATT and CDR2 is SNEGSKA in the germline V gene (reference sequence). V lost 6 bases and J 0 bases, leaving 17 bases between the germline ends. DNA of the CDR3: TGCAGTGCCAACCCCAGGGCCTCCTTGAACACTGAAGCTTTCTTT. This encodes CSANPRASLNTEAFF.

On this clonotype itself: A read error is possible here, since a much larger clone lies one base away. The chain links TRBV12-3 or TRBV12-4 to TRBJ2-1, with TRBD1 as a possible D gene (6 bases). The CDR3 spans 14 residues. V dropped 6 bases and J dropped 5 bases, with 14 bases sitting between them. This CDR3 reads CASSHRDIDNEQFF. The CDR3 coding sequence is TGTGCCAGCAGCCACCGGGACATAGACAATGAGCAGTTCTTC.

The chain combines TRBV12-3 or TRBV12-4 with TRBJ1-5; D remains ambiguous. Trimming left V 6 bases short and J 0 bases short, with 12 bases between. The CDR3 runs to 15 residues. The CDR3 coding sequence is TGTGCCAGCAGCCCTTCTGGGCTTAGCAATCAGCCCCAGCATTTT. It yields the protein CASSPSGLSNQPQHF.

This clonotype was counted between two and nine times. The chain recombines TRBV12-3 or TRBV12-4 with TRBJ2-1; 13 nucleotides agree with TRBD2. J gave up 4 bases and V 5 bases, and 14 bases lay outside the gene matches. This CDR3 spans 19 amino acids. The CDR3 DNA follows: TGTGCCAGCAGTACCGCCCGTACTAGCGGGGGGGCAGGGTACAATGAGCAGTTCTTC. Its translation: CASSTARTSGGAGYNEQFF.

Only one count was recorded for this clonotype. A much larger clone lies one base from this, so it may be a read error. The rearrangement uses TRBV4-2 and TRBJ2-5; D gene unclear. The CDR3 runs 14 residues. Per germline, CDR1 LGHNA and CDR2 YNFKEQ. V was cut by 0 bases and J by 11 bases, with 16 bases left in between. The CDR3 protein is CASSQDPGSNEQYF. DNA for the CDR3: TGTGCCAGCAGCCAAGATCCCGGGTCCAATGAGCAGTACTTC.

This clonotype was seen a handful of times. The rearrangement joins TRBV5-1 to TRBJ1-4; D unresolved. Germline V gene data show CDR1 as SGHRS and CDR2 as YFSETQ. The CDR3 extends over 15 amino acids. Between the trimmed V and J ends, which lost 0 bases and 3 bases, there was a span of 9 bases. CDR3 loop: CASSLEVSPNEKLFF. DNA of the CDR3: TGCGCCAGCAGCTTGGAGGTCTCTCCTAATGAAAAACTGTTTTTT.

The table lists this clonotype with a few counts. The J gene is TRBJ2-5, the V gene TRBV10-3; 8 nucleotides match TRBD2. CDR3 length equals 14 residues. Germline V gene data show CDR1 as ENHRY and CDR2 as SYGVKD. V lost 4 bases and J lost 11; bases outside the gene matches: 12. In DNA form, the CDR3 reads TGTGCCATCAGTGGGGGCGGGGGGCGCAATGAGCAGTACTTC. Protein sequence: CAISGGGGRNEQYF.

This chain joins TRBV7-6 and TRBJ1-4, with D unclear. V was shortened by 0 bases and J by 0 bases, with 8 bases between the two germline ends. This CDR3 spans 16 amino acids. Germline V gene data show CDR1 as SGHVS and CDR2 as FNYEAQ. CDR3 protein: CASSLASGATNEKLFF. The CDR3, as DNA: TGTGCCAGCAGCTTAGCGTCCGGGGCAACTAATGAAAAACTGTTTTTT.

The V gene is TRBV7-2, the J gene TRBJ2-7; TRBD1 is a possible D gene (6 bases). This CDR3 comprises 15 residues. Germline CDR1 SGHTA, CDR2 FQGNSA. Between the trimmed V and J ends, which lost 0 bases and 7 bases, there was a span of 16 bases. The CDR3 here is CASSLALTGSDEQYF. CDR3 DNA: TGTGCCAGCAGCTTAGCGCTTACAGGGAGCGATGAGCAGTACTTC.

In this sample, this clonotype turned up once. The chain carries TRBV15 and TRBJ2-7; no clear D gene. V lost 0 bases to trimming and J lost 2 bases, with 8 bases between them. CDR3 length: 14 amino acids. Germline CDR1 reads LNHNV; CDR2 reads YYDKDF (reference sequence). This chain's CDR3 is CATSRDHSTYEQYF. CDR3 nucleotide sequence: TGTGCCACCAGCAGAGATCACTCGACCTACGAGCAGTACTTC.

The V and J genes are TRBV2 and TRBJ1-2; D might be TRBD1 (5 bases). V dropped 4 bases and J dropped 8 bases, with 20 bases sitting between them. Germline CDR1 SNHLY, CDR2 FYNNEI. The CDR3 is made up of 15 amino acids. CDR3: CASSGEGPSTGGYTF. For the CDR3, the DNA is TGTGCCAGCAGTGGTGAGGGACCTTCAACCGGAGGCTACACCTTC.

This clonotype was counted a single time. V is TRBV9 and J is TRBJ2-1; D possibly uses TRBD1 or TRBD2 (6 bases each). CDR1 is SGDLS and CDR2 is YYNGEE in the germline V gene. Trimming left V 6 bases short and J 5 bases short, with 18 bases between. This CDR3 contains 15 residues. The CDR3 here is CASNRREGGNNEQFF. The CDR3 DNA is TGTGCCAGCAACCGACGGGAAGGGGGGAACAATGAGCAGTTCTTC.

This clonotype was detected ten times or more. This chain connects TRBV29-1 to TRBJ1-2; no reliable D call. V lost 0 bases to trimming and J lost 3 bases, with 5 bases between them. CDR1 SQVTM and CDR2 ANQGSEA come from the germline V gene. The CDR3 loop spans 12 amino acids. As DNA, the CDR3 is TGCAGCGTTGAAGATCCAGACTATGGCTACACCTTC. It yields the protein CSVEDPDYGYTF.

This clonotype was detected ten times or more. The chain employs TRBV20-1 and TRBJ1-2; the match to TRBD1 covers 8 bases. Germline-derived CDR1 and CDR2 are DFQATT and SNEGSKA (reference sequence). V lost 6 bases to trimming and J lost 8 bases; unmatched junction nucleotides: 8. The CDR3 runs to 12 residues. In DNA form, the CDR3 reads TGCAGTGCCCGTGGGACAGGACCCGGCTACACCTTC. Encoded protein: CSARGTGPGYTF.

This clonotype was seen repeatedly, ten times or more. This sequence joins TRBV20-1 and TRBJ2-3, with 7 nucleotides matching TRBD1. J gave up 8 bases and V 7 bases, and 12 bases lay outside the gene matches. The CDR3 is 13 amino acids. Looked up from germline, CDR1 is DFQATT and CDR2 is SNEGSKA (reference sequence). CDR3: CSVTTGSGGTQYF. As DNA, the CDR3 is TGCAGTGTCACGACAGGGTCCGGCGGTACGCAGTATTTT.

This clonotype has only a few counts. This chain uses TRBV7-2 with TRBJ2-3; 10 positions match TRBD2. V lost 4 bases to trimming and J lost 5 bases; unmatched junction nucleotides: 15. Germline V gene sequence: CDR1 SGHTA, CDR2 FQGNSA. This CDR3 comprises 18 residues. CDR3: CASSSPVAGGSPGDTQYF. CDR3 nucleotides: TGTGCCAGCAGCTCCCCTGTAGCGGGGGGATCGCCTGGAGATACGCAGTATTTT.

The chain joins TRBV28 to TRBJ2-3, with D perhaps given as TRBD1 or TRBD2 (5 bases each). The germline CDR1 and CDR2 sequences are MDHEN and SYDVKM. The CDR3 spans 16 residues. V lost 7 bases and J lost 5, with 22 bases in between. DNA for the CDR3: TGTGCCAGCACCCCAAGAGGGGCAGGGCCCGGAGATACGCAGTATTTT. Its translation is CASTPRGAGPGDTQYF.

Details on this clonotype: One end of the junction fails to match germline, which may point to a read error. This chain uses TRBV6-5 with TRBJ1-3; 9 bases match TRBD1. The CDR3 runs to 19 residues. From germline, CDR1 is MNHEY and CDR2 SVGAGI. The CDR3 DNA reads TGTGCCAGCAGTTATCTCCGGGACAGGGAAGTGTTATATGGAAGCACCATATATTTT. Translation gives CASSYLRDREVLYGSTIYF.

This sequence joins TRBV3-1 and TRBJ2-4, with 8 bases matching TRBD2. The CDR3 has 14 amino acids. V trimming: 0 bases; J trimming: 15 bases; junction bases outside the gene matches: 10. Looked up from germline, CDR1 is LGHDT and CDR2 is YNNKEL (reference sequence). The CDR3 is CASSQDGGGTRVYF. In nucleotides, the CDR3 is TGTGCCAGCAGCCAAGATGGGGGAGGGACTAGAGTGTACTTC.